Given below is one T cell receptor (beta chain) in context. Its antigen is currently unknown. These data originate in a study of beta chain features in type 1 diabetes. One heparinised blood draw, averaging about 100 mL, came from each donor. Germline V gene sequence: CDR1 LNHDA, CDR2 SQIVND (reference sequence). This CDR3 comprises 14 residues. Trimming shortened V by 8 bases and J by 0 bases, and 11 bases separated the two germline ends. Since all of the isolated RNA was reverse transcribed, expressed TCRB transcripts were what got sequenced. Regulatory, naive and central memory T cell samples averaged about 3.5 million reads. The method was immunoSEQ multiplex PCR; TCRdb's version includes in-frame clones alone and lacks a portion of them. The repertoire holds a few hundred thousand clones, over 12% seen once, with more than 0.015% in the top ten. General observations from the study: Whether HLA type influences TCRB rearrangement remained unresolved here. Shorter TCRB CDR3s, moderately but significantly so, were found in Type 1 diabetes patients in all four CD4+ subsets.

This TCR was sampled from a woman between 18 and 29 years old in good health. This chain joins TRBV19 and TRBJ2-1, with D possibly being TRBD2 (6 bases). Sequencing input: naive CD4+ T cells from blood. DNA for the CDR3: TGTGCCAGTCGGGACTTGAGCTCCTACAATGAGCAGTTCTTC. Translated, it gives CASRDLSSYNEQFF.